This T cell receptor (beta chain) was observed in a study of identical twins. Study-level results: The study found excess low generation probability among twin-shared out-of-frame alpha sequences. Conclusions were drawn cross-sectionally by statistical analysis, without following the same donors. Invariant populations such as MAIT and iNKT cells could partly muddle zero-insertion analyses.

A single record per CDR3 protein comes from TCRdb applying MiXCR to the 5' RACE reads. The repertoire holds fewer than 450,000 distinct CDR3 sequences, with roughly 9% as singletons. As concerns this clonotype: The antigen remains unidentified.

V gave up 3 bases and J gave up 6 bases; unmatched junction bases: 9. From germline, CDR1 is SQVTM and CDR2 ANQGSEA. There are 14 residues in the CDR3. This clonotype originated in a woman aged 45 to 65 in good health. The sequenced material came from naive T cells sorted from blood. The gene calls are TRBV29-1 and TRBJ2-7; 9 bases align to TRBD1. The CDR3 reads CSVDSGTGMGEQYF. CDR3 coding DNA: TGCAGCGTTGACTCCGGGACAGGGATGGGCGAGCAGTACTTC.